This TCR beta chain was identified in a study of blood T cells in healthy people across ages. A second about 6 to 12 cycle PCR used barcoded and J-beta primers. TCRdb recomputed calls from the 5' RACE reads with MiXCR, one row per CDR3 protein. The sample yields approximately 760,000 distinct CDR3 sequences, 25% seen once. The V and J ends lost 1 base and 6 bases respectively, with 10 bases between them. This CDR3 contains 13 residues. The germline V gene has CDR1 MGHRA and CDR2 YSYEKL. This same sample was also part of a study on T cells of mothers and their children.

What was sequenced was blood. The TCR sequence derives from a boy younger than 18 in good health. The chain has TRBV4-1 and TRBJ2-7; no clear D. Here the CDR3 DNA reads TGCGCCAGCAGCCAAGGAAGCCGGACCGAGCAGTACTTC. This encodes CASSQGSRTEQYF.